This T cell receptor (beta chain) was found in a study of blood T cells in healthy people across ages. Points from the study as a whole: For the donors, CMV status was unknown and possibly confounded expanded clonotype changes.

A note on this clonotype: Its antigen is not known.

CDR3 size: 16 residues. J lost 11 bases, V lost 0 bases, and 13 bases had no gene match. From germline, CDR1 is MNHNS and CDR2 SASEGT. Sample-barcoded 5' priming and a J-beta primer mix drove a second PCR of about 6 to 11 cycles. TCRdb reprocessed the 5' RACE reads with MiXCR, giving one entry per CDR3 protein. The sample lists 250,000 to 300,000 distinct CDR3 sequences; 25% to 30% were seen once. Specimen: blood. The genes are TRBV6-1 and TRBJ2-5, with 9 bases matching TRBD2. This receptor was obtained from a woman in her sixties or seventies in good health. In DNA form, the CDR3 reads TGTGCCAGCAGTGAAGCGTTAACGAGCGGGAGGAGGGAGCAGTACTTC. Translating gives CASSEALTSGRREQYF.